The clone carrying this T cell receptor (beta chain) turned up a few times. Its matching antigen is unknown. The data were taken from a study of T cells in Graves' hyperthyroidism and ophthalmopathy. Study findings and constraints: Appearing also in blood were most of the thyroid clonotypes expanded above 0.001.

Authors of the study amplified TCR beta CDR3 regions from RNA transcripts. With the HTBI primer set, the TCR CDR3 went through a first round of RT-PCR. MiXCR was run by TCRdb on the multiplex PCR reads, yielding one entry per CDR3 protein. The sample holds 470,000 or so distinct CDR3 sequences, around 21% seen once. Across 18 months, stable Graves' hyperthyroidism was marked by no progression to ophthalmopathy. This TCR came from a man between 18 and 29 years old with Graves' hyperthyroidism. The sample comprised blood.

This CDR3 reads CASSPGGLGLWANVLTF. In nucleotides, the CDR3 is TGCGCCAGCAGCCCTGGGGGACTGGGCCTCTGGGCCAACGTCCTGACTTTC. The V gene is TRBV5-1, the J gene TRBJ2-6, with D maybe TRBD2 (6 bases). The germline CDR1 and CDR2 sequences are SGHRS and YFSETQ. This CDR3 comprises 17 residues. V dropped 4 bases and J dropped 5 bases, with 19 bases sitting between them.